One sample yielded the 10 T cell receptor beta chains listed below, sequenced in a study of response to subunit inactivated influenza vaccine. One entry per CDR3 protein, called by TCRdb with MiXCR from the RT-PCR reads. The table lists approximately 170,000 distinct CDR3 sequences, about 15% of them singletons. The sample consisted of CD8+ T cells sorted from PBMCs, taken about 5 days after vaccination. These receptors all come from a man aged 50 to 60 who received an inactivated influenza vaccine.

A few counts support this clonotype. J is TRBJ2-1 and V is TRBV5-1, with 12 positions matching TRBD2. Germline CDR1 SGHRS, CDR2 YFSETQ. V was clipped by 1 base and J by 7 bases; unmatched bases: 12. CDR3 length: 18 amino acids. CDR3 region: CASSLFVTSGRSQNEQFF. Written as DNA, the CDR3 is TGCGCCAGCAGCTTGTTTGTAACTAGCGGGAGGTCCCAAAATGAGCAGTTCTTC.

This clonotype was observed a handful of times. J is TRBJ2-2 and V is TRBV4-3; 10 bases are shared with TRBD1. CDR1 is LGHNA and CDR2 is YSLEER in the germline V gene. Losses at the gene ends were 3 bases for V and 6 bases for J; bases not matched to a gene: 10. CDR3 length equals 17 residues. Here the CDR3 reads CASSHFPDRGDAGELFF. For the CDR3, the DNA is TGCGCCAGCAGCCACTTCCCGGACAGGGGGGATGCCGGGGAGCTGTTTTTT.

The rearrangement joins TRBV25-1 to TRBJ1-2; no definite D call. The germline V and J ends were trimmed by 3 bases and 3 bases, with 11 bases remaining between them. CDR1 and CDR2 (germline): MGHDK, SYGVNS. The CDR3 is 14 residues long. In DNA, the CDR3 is TGTGCCAGCAGTGATAGTAGGGCGGACTATGGCTACACCTTC. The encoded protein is CASSDSRADYGYTF.

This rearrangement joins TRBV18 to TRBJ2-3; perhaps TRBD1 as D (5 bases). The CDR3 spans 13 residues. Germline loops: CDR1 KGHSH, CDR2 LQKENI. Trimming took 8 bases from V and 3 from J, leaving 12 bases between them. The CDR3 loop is CASTTDRTDTQYF. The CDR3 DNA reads TGTGCCAGCACAACCGACAGAACAGATACGCAGTATTTT.

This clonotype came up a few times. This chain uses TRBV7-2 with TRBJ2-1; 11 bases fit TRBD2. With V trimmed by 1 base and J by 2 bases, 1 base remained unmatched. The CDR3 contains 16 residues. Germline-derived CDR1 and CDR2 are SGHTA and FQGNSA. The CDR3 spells CASSLDSGRAYNEQFF. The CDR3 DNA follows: TGTGCCAGCAGCTTAGATAGCGGGAGGGCCTACAATGAGCAGTTCTTC.

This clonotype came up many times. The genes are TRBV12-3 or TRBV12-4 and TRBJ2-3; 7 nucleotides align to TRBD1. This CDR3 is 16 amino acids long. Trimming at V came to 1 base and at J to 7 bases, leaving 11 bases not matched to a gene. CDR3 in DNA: TGTGCCAGCAGTTTAGGGACAGGAGGCTTTCTAAATACGCAGTATTTT. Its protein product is CASSLGTGGFLNTQYF.

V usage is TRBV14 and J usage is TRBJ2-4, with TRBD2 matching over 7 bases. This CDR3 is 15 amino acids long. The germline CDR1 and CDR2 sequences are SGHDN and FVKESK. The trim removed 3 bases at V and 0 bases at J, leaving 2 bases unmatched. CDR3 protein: CASSQAGVAKNIQYF. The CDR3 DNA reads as TGTGCCAGCAGCCAGGCGGGGGTAGCCAAAAACATTCAGTACTTC. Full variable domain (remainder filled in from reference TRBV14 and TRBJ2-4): EAGVTQFPSHSVIEKGQTVTLRCDPISGHDNLYWYRRVMGKEIKFLLHFVKESKQDESGMPNNRFLAERTGGTYSTLKVQPAELEDSGVYFCASSQAGVAKNIQYFGAGTRLSVL.

The CDR3 DNA reads TGTGCCAGCAGCCGGGGACAGATCACAGATACGCAGTATTTT. Residues: CASSRGQITDTQYF. The chain combines TRBV7-3 with TRBJ2-3, with 7 bases matching TRBD1. The V and J ends lost 5 bases and 2 bases, in that order; junction bases with no gene match: 4. CDR3 size: 14 residues. Germline assignment: CDR1 SGHTA and CDR2 FQGTGA.

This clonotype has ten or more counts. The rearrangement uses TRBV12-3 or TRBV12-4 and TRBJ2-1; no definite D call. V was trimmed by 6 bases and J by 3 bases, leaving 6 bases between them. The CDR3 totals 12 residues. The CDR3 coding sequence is TGTGCCAGCAGCCGGGTCTACAATGAGCAGTTCTTC. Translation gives CASSRVYNEQFF.

CDR3 coding DNA: TGTGCCAGCAGCTGGGAACCGGGCTTTTACGAGCAGTACTTC. This gives the protein CASSWEPGFYEQYF. The rearrangement links TRBV7-2 to TRBJ2-7; D call uncertain. The CDR3 covers 14 residues. The germline gives CDR1 SGHTA, CDR2 FQGNSA. The V end lost 4 bases, the J end lost 4 bases, and 14 bases lay between the germline ends.